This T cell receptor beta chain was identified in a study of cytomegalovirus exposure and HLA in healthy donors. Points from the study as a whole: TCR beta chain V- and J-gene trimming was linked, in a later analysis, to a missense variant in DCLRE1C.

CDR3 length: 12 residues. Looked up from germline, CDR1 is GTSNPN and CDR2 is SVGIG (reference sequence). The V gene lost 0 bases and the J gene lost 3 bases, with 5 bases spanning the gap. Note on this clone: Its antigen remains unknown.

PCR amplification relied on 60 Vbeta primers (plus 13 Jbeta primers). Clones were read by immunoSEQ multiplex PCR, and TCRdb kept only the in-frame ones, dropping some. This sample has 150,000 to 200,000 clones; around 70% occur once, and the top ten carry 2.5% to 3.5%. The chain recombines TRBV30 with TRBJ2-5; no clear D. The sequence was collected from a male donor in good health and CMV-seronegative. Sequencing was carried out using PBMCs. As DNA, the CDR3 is TGTGCCTGGAGTGTATTAAAAGAGACCCAGTACTTC. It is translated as CAWSVLKETQYF.